This TCR beta chain comes out of a study of tumor and adjacent non-tumor tissue in lung cancer. General observations from the study: Tumor TCR diversity, when higher, was linked to shorter survival.

TCRbeta libraries were built with three rounds of nested PCR, modified from ARM-PCR. A single record per CDR3 protein comes from TCRdb applying MiXCR to the multiplex PCR reads. In the table there are tens of thousands of distinct CDR3 sequences, roughly 60% of which are singletons. RNA was extracted from bulk tissue without any cell sorting. The normal lung tissue was taken more than 3 cm from the tumor edge. As to this clonotype: No antigen is known for it.

Sequencing used distant non-tumor lung tissue. The receptor comes from a man in his 70s with non-small cell lung cancer.

As DNA, the CDR3 is TGTGCCACCAGTGAACCGACAGAGAACTATGGCTACACCTTC. Translating gives CATSEPTENYGYTF. This chain joins TRBV24-1 and TRBJ1-2; D may be TRBD1 (5 bases). CDR3 length: 14 residues. Per germline, CDR1 KGHDR and CDR2 SFDVKD. The ends were cut back, 4 bases at V and 2 bases at J, with 10 bases in the middle.